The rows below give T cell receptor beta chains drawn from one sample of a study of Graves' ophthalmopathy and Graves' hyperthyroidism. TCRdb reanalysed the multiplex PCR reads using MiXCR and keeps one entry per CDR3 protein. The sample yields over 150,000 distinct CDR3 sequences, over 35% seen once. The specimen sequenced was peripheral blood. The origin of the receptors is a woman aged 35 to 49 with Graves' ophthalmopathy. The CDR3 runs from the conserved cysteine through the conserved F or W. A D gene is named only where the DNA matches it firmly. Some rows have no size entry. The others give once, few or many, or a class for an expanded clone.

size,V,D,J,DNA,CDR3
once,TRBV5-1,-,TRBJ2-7,TGCGCCAGCAGGTGGCTAACGGGAGCCGTGGTAATCTACGAGCAGTACTTC,CASRWLTGAVVIYEQYF
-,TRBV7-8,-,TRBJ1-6,TGTGCCAGCAGCTTAGCGCGGGCCGCTAATTCACCCCTCCACTTT,CASSLARAANSPLHF
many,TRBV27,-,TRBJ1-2,TGTGCCAGCAGTTTCGGCAGGGCGGGGAACTATGGCTACACCTTC,CASSFGRAGNYGYTF
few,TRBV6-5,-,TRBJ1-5,TGTGCCAGCAGTTACGGGCCATACCAGCCCCAGCATTTT,CASSYGPYQPQHF
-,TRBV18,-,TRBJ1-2,TGTGCCAGCTCGACGGGGAACTATGGCTACACCTTC,CASSTGNYGYTF
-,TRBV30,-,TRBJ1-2,TGTGCCTGGAGTGTAGGCGGACAGAGTGACTACACCTTC,CAWSVGGQSDYTF
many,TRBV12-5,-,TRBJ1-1,TGTGCTAGTGGTTTGGTACCGGACTCCATCGAAGCTTTCTTT,CASGLVPDSIEAFF
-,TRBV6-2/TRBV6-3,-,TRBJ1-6,TGTGCCAGCAGGTCATACAGCAATTCACCCCTCCACTTT,CASRSYSNSPLHF
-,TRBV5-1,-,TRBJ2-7,TGCGCCAGCAGCTTTTCCAGATCATCTGGAATCTACGAGCAGTACTTC,CASSFSRSSGIYEQYF
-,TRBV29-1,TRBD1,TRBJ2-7,TGCAGCGTTCAGCCAGGACAGGGCTTACTATCCTACGAGCAGTACTTC,CSVQPGQGLLSYEQYF
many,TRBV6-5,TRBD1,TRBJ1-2,TGTGCCAGCACTACTCGGGACAGGGACTATGGCTACACCTTC,CASTTRDRDYGYTF
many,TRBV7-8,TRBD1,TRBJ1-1,TGTGCCAGCAGCCCCCTAGGGACAGGGGCGAACACTGAAGCTTTCTTT,CASSPLGTGANTEAFF
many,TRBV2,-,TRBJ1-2,TGTGCCAGCAGTGAAGAAGGGGACTATGGCTACACCTTC,CASSEEGDYGYTF
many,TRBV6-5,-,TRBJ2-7,TGTGCCAGCAGTTCACCCGGAGGTTACGAGCAGTACTTC,CASSSPGGYEQYF
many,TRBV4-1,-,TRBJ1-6,TGCGCCAGCAGCCAGGGGACCCCAGACGGTTCACCCCTCCACTTT,CASSQGTPDGSPLHF
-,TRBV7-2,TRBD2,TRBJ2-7,TGTGCCAGCAGCCGTCTAGCGGGGGCGCCTGAGCAGTACTTC,CASSRLAGAPEQYF
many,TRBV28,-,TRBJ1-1,TGTGCCAGCAGTAAATACAGGGCTGAAGCTTTCTTT,CASSKYRAEAFF
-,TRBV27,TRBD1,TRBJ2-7,TGTGCCAGCAGTTGGGGGACAGGGCCCCTCGAGCAGTACTTC,CASSWGTGPLEQYF